A single sample gave rise to the 12 T cell receptor beta chains below, sequenced in a study of T-cell reconstitution after alpha-beta-depleted transplantation in children. Unique molecular identifiers were used in preparing the TCRbeta library. In TCRdb, the PCR reads were re-called with MiXCR into one record per CDR3 protein. In the table there are a few hundred thousand distinct CDR3 sequences, more than 20% of which are singletons. This specimen consisted of PBMCs, mostly from graft donor cells, obtained 180 days after TCRalphabeta/CD19-depleted stem cell transplant. Source of these receptors: a male patient younger than 18 who had a stem cell transplant for acute lymphoblastic leukemia, so the T cells may come from the graft donor.

The chain couples TRBV6-1 to TRBJ2-1; 7 bases map to TRBD1. The CDR3 totals 16 residues. Germline CDR1 MNHNS, CDR2 SASEGT. Germline trimming cut 5 bases from V and 3 bases from J; bases unmatched to any gene: 10. For the CDR3, the DNA is TGTGCCAGCAGTCTTTCATTCCGGGACAGCTACAATGAGCAGTTCTTC. Encoded protein: CASSLSFRDSYNEQFF.

This clonotype was seen at least ten times. This sequence joins TRBV12-3 or TRBV12-4 and TRBJ2-1, with TRBD2 matching over 9 bases. V lost 5 bases to trimming and J lost 3 bases; unmatched junction nucleotides: 8. The CDR3 spans 16 residues. CDR3 coding DNA: TGTGCCAGCAGTGGGCATAGCGGGAGTTTCTACAATGAGCAGTTCTTC. It codes for CASSGHSGSFYNEQFF.

The rearrangement uses TRBV5-1 and TRBJ2-7; the match to TRBD1 covers 9 bases. This CDR3 has 17 amino acids. Per the germline V gene, CDR1 is SGHRS and CDR2 is YFSETQ. The V segment lost 0 bases and the J segment 6 bases; nucleotides outside the gene matches: 13. As DNA, the CDR3 is TGCGCCAGCAGCTTGGCCCCCTCGACAGGGGGTCGGAGCGAGCAGTACTTC. Its translation is CASSLAPSTGGRSEQYF.

A few counts support this clonotype. V gene TRBV6-1 combines with J gene TRBJ1-3; D not certain. Trimming removed 6 bases at V and 0 bases at J, with 12 bases between. The CDR3 spans 15 residues. Germline lookup yields CDR1 MNHNS and CDR2 SASEGT. In nucleotides, the CDR3 is TGTGCCAGCAGCCGCGTACAGAGCTCTGGAAACACCATATATTTT. Its protein is CASSRVQSSGNTIYF.

This clonotype was counted only a few times. This sequence joins TRBV11-2 and TRBJ2-4; 10 nucleotides align to TRBD2. The CDR3 consists of 16 residues. The germline V gene encodes CDR1 SGHAT and CDR2 FQNNGV. Trimming took 5 bases from V and 4 from J; bases not matched to a gene: 8. The CDR3 region is CASSAGLAALKNIQYF. The CDR3, as DNA: TGTGCCAGCAGCGCCGGACTAGCGGCCCTTAAAAACATTCAGTACTTC.

This clonotype has a handful of counts. J is TRBJ2-1 and V is TRBV7-2; D gene ambiguous. The CDR3 totals 14 residues. V was shortened by 3 bases and J by 9 bases, with 15 bases between the two germline ends. Germline V gene data show CDR1 as SGHTA and CDR2 as FQGNSA. The CDR3 nucleotides are TGTGCCAGCAGCTTGATCGCATTAGTTGGTGAGCAGTTCTTC. Translating gives CASSLIALVGEQFF.

This clonotype was detected only a few times. The chain joins TRBV29-1 to TRBJ2-3, with D tentatively TRBD1 (5 bases). CDR3 length: 14 amino acids. Trimming left V 1 base short and J 1 base short, with 9 bases between. The germline CDR1 and CDR2 sequences are SQVTM and ANQGSEA. As DNA, the CDR3 is TGCAGCGTTGAAGTCAGGGTAGGCACAGATACGCAGTATTTT. Protein: CSVEVRVGTDTQYF.

This clonotype was seen only a few times. The chain has TRBV24-1 and TRBJ1-1, with a possible D match to TRBD1 (5 bases). Germline CDR1 and CDR2: KGHDR and SFDVKD. Deletions cut 0 bases from V and 9 bases from J, with 13 bases between. The CDR3 is made up of 14 amino acids. The CDR3 bases are TGTGCCACCAGTGATTTGTCGGGGCAGAACCAAGCTTTCTTT. Translated: CATSDLSGQNQAFF.

The gene calls are TRBV7-9 and TRBJ2-4, with no clear D. This CDR3 region has 16 residues. Germline loops: CDR1 SEHNR, CDR2 FQNEAQ (reference sequence). The V end was cut by 1 base, the J end by 3 bases, with 13 bases between. The CDR3 is CASSLEGRLGKNIQYF. The CDR3 bases are TGTGCCAGCAGCTTAGAAGGCAGGTTGGGCAAAAACATTCAGTACTTC.

The CDR3 region has the DNA TGTGCCAGCAGCGTGCGGGTCCTTAGCGGCAGTAGCACAGATACGCAGTATTTT. It yields the protein CASSVRVLSGSSTDTQYF. V is TRBV9 and J is TRBJ2-3; D is perhaps TRBD2 (6 bases). The CDR3 is 18 amino acids. Trimming pared 2 bases from V and 0 bases from J, leaving 19 bases between. CDR1 is SGDLS, CDR2 YYNGEE, per germline.

The table lists this clonotype with a few counts. The V call is TRBV7-2, the J call TRBJ2-3; D uncertain. V lost 3 bases and J lost 0, with 7 bases in between. The germline V gene encodes CDR1 SGHTA and CDR2 FQGNSA. The CDR3 is 14 residues long. CDR3 sequence: CASSFLYSTDTQYF. The CDR3 bases are TGTGCCAGCAGCTTTCTATATAGCACAGATACGCAGTATTTT.

The genes are TRBV5-8 and TRBJ2-1; weak D call: TRBD2 (6 bases). Deletions cut 3 bases from V and 5 bases from J, with 15 bases between. The CDR3 covers 15 residues. CDR1 and CDR2 (germline): SGHTS, YDEGEE. The CDR3 region is CASSWGTGVDNEQFF. The CDR3 DNA sequence: TGTGCCAGCAGCTGGGGGACGGGAGTGGACAATGAGCAGTTCTTC.